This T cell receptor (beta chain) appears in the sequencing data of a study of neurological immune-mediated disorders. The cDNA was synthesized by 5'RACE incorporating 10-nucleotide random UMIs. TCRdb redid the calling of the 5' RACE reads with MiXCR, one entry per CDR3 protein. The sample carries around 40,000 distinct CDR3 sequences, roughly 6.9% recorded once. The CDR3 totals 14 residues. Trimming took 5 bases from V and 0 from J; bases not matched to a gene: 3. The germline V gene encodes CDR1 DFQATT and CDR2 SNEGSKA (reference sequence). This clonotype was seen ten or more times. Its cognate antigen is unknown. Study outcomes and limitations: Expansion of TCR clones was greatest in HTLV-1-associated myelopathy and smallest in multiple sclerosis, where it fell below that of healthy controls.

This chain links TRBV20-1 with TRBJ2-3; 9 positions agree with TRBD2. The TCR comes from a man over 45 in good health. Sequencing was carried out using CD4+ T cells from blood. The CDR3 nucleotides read TGCAGTGCTTTTCTAGCGGGGAGCACAGATACGCAGTATTTT. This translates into CSAFLAGSTDTQYF.